Here is one TCR beta chain with its context. The antigen is unknown. This CDR3 contains 14 residues. J was trimmed by 8 bases and V by 6 bases; bases with no gene match: 7. CDR1 and CDR2 (germline): SNHLY, FYNNEI. The sample is drawn from a study of cytomegalovirus exposure and HLA in healthy donors. Study observations and caveats: V- and J-gene trimming of TCR beta was linked (in a later analysis) to a missense DCLRE1C variant. In an earlier analysis, productive rearrangement rates for most beta V segments clustered near 87% or 30%. After further analysis at a later stage, 15,000 to 20,000 TCR beta sequences were associated with HLA alleles at 0.05 false discovery rate.

The PCR had 60 Vbeta and 13 Jbeta primers. The assay was immunoSEQ multiplex PCR, and TCRdb's table has in-frame clones only and misses some. The profile shows roughly 100,000 clones, around 70% of them singletons. Sequenced sample: PBMCs. The clonotype originates from a man in his thirties or forties in good health and CMV-seronegative. The V call is TRBV2, the J call TRBJ2-1, with 10 bases that match TRBD1. The CDR3 reads CASSRTGGTDEQFF. The CDR3 bases are TGTGCCAGCAGCAGGACAGGGGGAACGGATGAGCAGTTCTTC.